The clone carrying this T cell receptor (beta chain) was seen just once. With 0 bases removed from V and 0 bases from J, the gap between germline ends came to 15 bases. The CDR3 covers 18 residues. In germline, CDR1 is LNHNV, CDR2 YYDKDF (reference sequence). Original processing notes: The authors estimated nucleated cell counts from reference gene primer amplification. TCRdb's table, derived via immunoSEQ multiplex PCR, lists solely in-frame clones and lacks some. The V and J calls and the clone size are those of that table, but D and trimming were determined from the DNA. The sample has fewer than 110,000 clones, more than 75% seen once. This specimen belongs to a study of blood T cell repertoires in COVID-19.

Material: peripheral blood. The sequence derives from a human donor in a cohort sampled during active COVID-19. V is TRBV15 and J is TRBJ2-4; D gene ambiguous. CDR3 nucleotides: TGTGCCACCAGCAGAGATTTAATGGCGGAACTAGCCAAAAACATTCAGTACTTC. Protein product: CATSRDLMAELAKNIQYF.